This TCR beta chain emerged from a study of blood T cell repertoires in COVID-19. How the authors handled the data: Nucleated cell number was recorded as an estimate derived from reference gene primer amplification. The method was immunoSEQ multiplex PCR; TCRdb's version includes in-frame clones alone and lacks a portion of them. The DNA gave D and trimming, while V, J and clone size come from that table. The sample includes 220,000 or so clones, around 85% of them seen just once. The V end lost 2 bases, the J end lost 4 bases, and 12 bases lay between the germline ends. CDR3 length equals 15 residues. The germline CDR1 and CDR2 sequences are KGHSY and FQNENV. Across 20 to 25 US areas, participants ranged in age from about 18 to 100 years.

The origin of this receptor is a woman in her thirties or forties with acute COVID-19. This chain joins TRBV16 and TRBJ1-5; unclear D gene. The specimen was PBMCs or T cells enriched from blood (not recorded which). The CDR3 loop reads CASSQVSGRNQPQHF. CDR3 bases: TGTGCCAGCAGCCAAGTTTCAGGCAGAAATCAGCCCCAGCATTTT.